The 9 T cell receptor beta chains given below trace back to one sample, sequenced in a study of OX40 agonist ivuxolimab in advanced cancers. Data came from immunoSEQ multiplex PCR; TCRdb stores just in-frame clones and leaves some out. The data contain under 85,000 clones, 93% of them seen just once; the ten biggest clones take up about 6.7%. Material: CD4+ or CD8+ T cells sorted from blood, obtained in a trial of the OX40 agonist ivuxolimab. These receptors all stem from an adult with an advanced solid tumor such as melanoma, head and neck, liver or kidney cancer.

The chain joins TRBV5-8 to TRBJ2-7, with 9 bases matching TRBD1. Looked up from germline, CDR1 is SGHTS and CDR2 is YDEGEE. The CDR3 has 14 amino acids. V dropped 2 bases and J dropped 5; count of bases not matched to a gene: 5. DNA for the CDR3: TGTGCCAGCAGCTTAACAGGGGGCGTCAACGAGCAGTACTTC. Protein: CASSLTGGVNEQYF.

This sequence joins TRBV19 and TRBJ2-5; D unresolved. The germline CDR1 and CDR2 sequences are LNHDA and SQIVND (reference sequence). With 9 bases removed from V and 3 bases from J, the gap between germline ends came to 8 bases. This CDR3 region has 11 residues. CDR3 residues: CASRFEETQYF. The CDR3 nucleotides read TGTGCCAGCAGATTTGAAGAGACCCAGTACTTC.

This sequence joins TRBV5-1 and TRBJ2-3, with TRBD1 matching over 10 bases. CDR1 SGHRS and CDR2 YFSETQ come from the germline V gene. V dropped 2 bases and J dropped 2; count of bases not matched to a gene: 5. The CDR3 is 16 residues long. CDR3 nucleotides: TGCGCCAGCAGCTTCGGACAGGGGGTGTCCACAGATACGCAGTATTTT. Protein product: CASSFGQGVSTDTQYF.

The chain uses TRBV6-1 and TRBJ2-6; 7 nucleotides line up with TRBD1. The CDR3 has 14 residues. The V and J ends lost 8 bases and 2 bases, in that order; junction bases with no gene match: 3. Germline loops: CDR1 MNHNS, CDR2 SASEGT. CDR3 in DNA: TGTGCCAGCCCCGACAGGGCTGGGGCCAACGTCCTGACTTTC. It yields the protein CASPDRAGANVLTF.

V usage is TRBV27 and J usage is TRBJ1-1, with D tentatively TRBD1 (6 bases). V lost 0 bases and J 1 base, leaving 12 bases between the germline ends. The germline V gene has CDR1 MNHEY and CDR2 SMNVEV (reference sequence). The CDR3 contains 16 residues. CDR3 sequence: CASSLSTGSKNTEAFF. CDR3 DNA sequence: TGTGCCAGCAGTTTATCCACAGGGTCGAAGAACACTGAAGCTTTCTTT.

The gene calls are TRBV6-5 and TRBJ2-2; tentative D call: TRBD1 (6 bases). Germline assignment: CDR1 MNHEY and CDR2 SVGAGI. V was shortened by 8 bases and J by 2 bases, with 15 bases between the two germline ends. The CDR3 length is 15 residues. In DNA form, the CDR3 reads TGTGCCAGCGGGATCGGGACACTTAACACCGGGGAGCTGTTTTTT. This codes for CASGIGTLNTGELFF.

This chain connects TRBV27 to TRBJ1-1, with 7 bases that match TRBD1. V was clipped by 5 bases and J by 1 base; unmatched bases: 4. CDR3 size: 14 residues. In germline, CDR1 is MNHEY, CDR2 SMNVEV (reference sequence). The CDR3 here is CASSPHRGNTEAFF. The DNA of the CDR3 is TGTGCCAGCAGTCCCCACAGGGGGAACACTGAAGCTTTCTTT.

This CDR3 is CASSSWTSGGPQETQYF. CDR3 nucleotide sequence: TGTGCCAGCAGCTCCTGGACTAGCGGGGGGCCCCAAGAGACCCAGTACTTC. The rearrangement uses TRBV11-2 and TRBJ2-5, with 14 bases identical to TRBD2. Germline trimming cut 4 bases from V and 1 base from J; bases unmatched to any gene: 5. Germline assignment: CDR1 SGHAT and CDR2 FQNNGV. There are 17 residues in the CDR3.

This sequence joins TRBV19 and TRBJ2-2; D uncertain. The V gene's germline CDR1 is LNHDA and CDR2 SQIVND (reference sequence). Trimming pared 5 bases from V and 1 base from J, leaving 20 bases between. This CDR3 contains 18 residues. The CDR3 loop reads CASSLQRSTVLNTGELFF. The CDR3 region has the DNA TGTGCCAGTAGTCTCCAAAGGAGTACAGTCCTGAACACCGGGGAGCTGTTTTTT.